This paragraph reports one TCR beta chain. These data belong to a study of cytomegalovirus exposure and HLA in healthy donors. Study background: From some 190 million T cells, an earlier analysis saw roughly 120 million unique TCR beta sequences.

PCR primers comprised 60 Vbeta and 13 Jbeta primers. Some clones are missing from TCRdb's copy, which holds only in-frame ones; the method was immunoSEQ multiplex PCR. This repertoire shows 80,000 to 100,000 clones, roughly two thirds found once; its top ten account for around 2.3%. Material: PBMCs. The TCR comes from a man aged 45-65 years in good health and CMV-seronegative.

This CDR3 reads CASKLLSGDVYEQYF. The CDR3 DNA is TGCGCCAGCAAACTCCTTAGCGGTGACGTCTACGAGCAGTACTTC. The chain employs TRBV5-1 and TRBJ2-7; D might be TRBD2 (6 bases). The V and J ends lost 6 bases and 3 bases respectively, with 19 bases between them. From germline, CDR1 is SGHRS and CDR2 YFSETQ. The CDR3 has 15 amino acids. The full variable domain, rest sourced from reference TRBV5-1 and TRBJ2-7, is KAGVTQTPRYLIKTRGQQVTLSCSPISGHRSVSWYQQTPGQGLQFLFEYFSETQRNKGNFPGRFSGRQFSNSRSEMNVSTLELGDSALYLCASKLLSGDVYEQYFGPGTRLTVT.